This entry lists 32 T cell receptor beta chains sequenced from one sample in a study of blood T cell repertoires in COVID-19. Profiled with immunoSEQ multiplex PCR; TCRdb holds only in-frame clones, not every one. There are roughly 440,000 clones in the sample; around 89% occur only once, and around 12% lies in the top ten. Input material: peripheral blood. These receptors were obtained from a woman aged 45-65 years with COVID-19, enrolled during active disease.

The chain recombines TRBV2 with TRBJ1-2, with D perhaps TRBD1 (5 bases). The germline CDR1 and CDR2 sequences are SNHLY and FYNNEI. This CDR3 region has 13 residues. V was clipped by 8 bases and J by 8 bases, with 18 bases between them. The CDR3 sequence is CASRNWTLGGYTF. The CDR3 bases are TGTGCCAGCCGAAATTGGACATTGGGGGGCTACACCTTC.

This clone was counted only a few times. The V call is TRBV2, the J call TRBJ1-1; the D gene is possibly TRBD1 (5 bases). Trimming pared 8 bases from V and 5 bases from J, leaving 18 bases between. Per germline, CDR1 SNHLY and CDR2 FYNNEI. CDR3 length: 14 amino acids. The CDR3 DNA follows: TGTGCCAGCGTAAGGGGAGGGGTCGGGACTGAAGCTTTCTTT. Protein product: CASVRGGVGTEAFF.

This chain connects TRBV30 to TRBJ2-2; D might be TRBD2 (5 bases). Germline CDR1 GTSNPN, CDR2 SVGIG (reference sequence). V shed 1 base and J shed 5 bases, with 11 bases lying between them. The CDR3 has 14 amino acids. Here the CDR3 reads CAWSEQAETGELFF. As DNA, the CDR3 is TGTGCCTGGAGTGAGCAAGCGGAGACCGGGGAGCTGTTTTTT.

This clone has just one count. The chain combines TRBV4-1 with TRBJ2-3; 14 positions match TRBD2. The CDR3 loop spans 17 amino acids. V shed 5 bases, J shed 4 bases, and the junction held 8 bases outside the gene matches. Per the germline V gene, CDR1 is MGHRA and CDR2 is YSYEKL. The CDR3 loop is CASSLRGLAGAADTQYF. In DNA, the CDR3 is TGCGCCAGCAGCTTAAGGGGACTAGCGGGGGCAGCAGATACGCAGTATTTT.

This chain links TRBV2 with TRBJ2-1, with TRBD2 identical over 8 bases. Losses at the gene ends were 6 bases for V and 7 bases for J; bases not matched to a gene: 5. This CDR3 is built from 13 residues. The germline V gene has CDR1 SNHLY and CDR2 FYNNEI. The CDR3 region is CASRGAGVNEQFF. DNA of the CDR3: TGTGCCAGCAGAGGAGCGGGAGTGAATGAGCAGTTCTTC.

The gene calls are TRBV9 and TRBJ1-2; D might be TRBD1 (5 bases). Trimming took 0 bases from V and 3 from J, leaving 9 bases between them. Germline V CDR1 and CDR2: SGDLS, YYNGEE. CDR3 length equals 14 residues. CDR3 in DNA: TGTGCCAGCAGCGTAGGGGTAGGGGACTATGGCTACACCTTC. It yields the protein CASSVGVGDYGYTF.

The chain combines TRBV2 with TRBJ1-5; TRBD1 agrees at 10 bases. Germline loops: CDR1 SNHLY, CDR2 FYNNEI. V dropped 5 bases and J dropped 0; count of bases not matched to a gene: 7. The CDR3 sequence is 17 residues long. Here the CDR3 DNA reads TGTGCCAGCAGTTCGGACAGGGGGACATATAGCAATCAGCCCCAGCATTTT. Encoded protein: CASSSDRGTYSNQPQHF.

This sequence joins TRBV9 and TRBJ1-1, with TRBD1 as a possible D gene (5 bases). The CDR3 is 15 residues long. The germline V and J ends were trimmed by 4 bases and 1 base, with 14 bases remaining between them. CDR1 SGDLS and CDR2 YYNGEE come from the germline V gene. As DNA, the CDR3 is TGTGCCAGCAGCACATCAGGGAACGCGAACACTGAAGCTTTCTTT. Its translation: CASSTSGNANTEAFF.

This rearrangement joins TRBV29-1 to TRBJ2-2; a possible D gene is TRBD1 (6 bases). V lost 6 bases, J lost 5 bases, and 13 bases lay in between. CDR3 length equals 13 residues. Germline loops: CDR1 SQVTM, CDR2 ANQGSEA. CDR3 region: CSVQGTPTGELFF. CDR3 DNA sequence: TGCAGCGTCCAGGGGACCCCGACCGGGGAGCTGTTTTTT.

The chain employs TRBV30 and TRBJ1-4, with TRBD1 matching over 8 bases. Trimming at V came to 3 bases and at J to 7 bases, leaving 1 base not matched to a gene. CDR3 length: 12 residues. The V gene's germline CDR1 is GTSNPN and CDR2 SVGIG (reference sequence). The CDR3 DNA follows: TGTGCCTGGAGCGGGACAGGTGAAAAACTGTTTTTT. Amino acid sequence: CAWSGTGEKLFF.

DNA for the CDR3: TGTGCCAGCAGGGGGGACAGGGGTTTGCAAAATTCACCCCTCCACTTT. Translated: CASRGDRGLQNSPLHF. The chain links TRBV2 to TRBJ1-6; TRBD1 matches 10 bases. Germline values: CDR1 SNHLY, CDR2 FYNNEI. This CDR3 is built from 16 residues. J was trimmed by 7 bases and V by 6 bases; bases with no gene match: 9.

On this clone: The same CDR3 also results from other DNA sequences found in this sample. The chain couples TRBV19 to TRBJ1-1; a weak D match, TRBD1 (5 bases). CDR3 length: 13 residues. The V and J ends lost 4 bases and 6 bases respectively, with 12 bases between them. Germline loops: CDR1 LNHDA, CDR2 SQIVND (reference sequence). DNA for the CDR3: TGTGCCAGTAGTAGGCAGGGTTTGGCTGAAGCTTTCTTT. Its protein product is CASSRQGLAEAFF.

The chain links TRBV5-1 to TRBJ1-1; possibly TRBD1 for D (6 bases). This CDR3 has 16 residues. The germline V gene encodes CDR1 SGHRS and CDR2 YFSETQ. V was pared by 4 bases and J by 1 base, with 17 bases between. Written as DNA, the CDR3 is TGCGCCAGCAGCCCGCAGGGGAGGGTCGGGAACACTGAAGCTTTCTTT. Protein product: CASSPQGRVGNTEAFF.

The rearrangement joins TRBV24-1 to TRBJ1-1; D is unclear. The ends were cut back, 4 bases at V and 1 base at J, with 6 bases in the middle. Germline CDR1 and CDR2: KGHDR and SFDVKD. There are 13 residues in the CDR3. The CDR3 spells CATSEPGNTEAFF. The CDR3 DNA reads TGTGCCACCAGTGAGCCGGGGAACACTGAAGCTTTCTTT.

The chain employs TRBV5-4 and TRBJ2-3; maybe TRBD2 (6 bases). The CDR3 contains 17 residues. Trimming cost V 0 bases and J 2 bases, with 16 bases left between them. Germline V CDR1 and CDR2: SGHNT, YYREEE (reference sequence). The CDR3: CASSLGYGTQDTDTQYF. The CDR3 nucleotides read TGTGCCAGCAGCTTGGGGTATGGGACTCAAGACACAGATACGCAGTATTTT.

The chain recombines TRBV10-1 with TRBJ1-1; no clear D. The germline V gene has CDR1 WNHNN and CDR2 SYGVQD (reference sequence). There are 12 residues in the CDR3. The V and J ends lost 1 base and 7 bases respectively, with 7 bases between them. CDR3 coding DNA: TGCGCCAGCAGTGAGTACGGGGATGAAGCTTTCTTT. As protein: CASSEYGDEAFF.

The gene calls are TRBV2 and TRBJ1-5, with TRBD1 matching 8 bases. Losses at the gene ends were 8 bases for V and 7 bases for J; bases not matched to a gene: 7. The CDR3 totals 13 residues. Per the germline V gene, CDR1 is SNHLY and CDR2 is FYNNEI. CDR3 sequence reads: CASGRGQGQPQHF. The DNA of the CDR3 is TGTGCCAGCGGCAGGGGGCAGGGACAGCCCCAGCATTTT.

The chain uses TRBV6-5 and TRBJ2-1, with D maybe TRBD2 (6 bases). This CDR3 has 14 amino acids. The V end lost 6 bases, the J end lost 6 bases, and 15 bases lay between the germline ends. Germline CDR1 and CDR2: MNHEY and SVGAGI. The CDR3 nucleotides read TGTGCCAGCAGGCTCCTCGGAGCGGGCAATGAGCAGTTCTTC. Translating gives CASRLLGAGNEQFF.

The chain employs TRBV25-1 and TRBJ1-2; D remains unclear. Deletions cut 2 bases from V and 1 base from J, with 5 bases between. In germline, CDR1 is MGHDK, CDR2 SYGVNS. The CDR3 is 13 residues long. The CDR3 DNA sequence: TGTGCCAGCAGTGAAGTCAGTAACTATGGCTACACCTTC. The encoded protein is CASSEVSNYGYTF.

This clone was detected only a few times. This chain links TRBV18 with TRBJ1-4, with 8 bases identical to TRBD1. Germline CDR1 KGHSH, CDR2 LQKENI. V shed 1 base and J 7 bases; nucleotides not matched to a gene: 5. This CDR3 is 15 amino acids long. The CDR3 sequence: CASSPQAGGGEKLFF. The CDR3 region has the DNA TGTGCCAGCTCACCACAAGCAGGGGGCGGTGAAAAACTGTTTTTT. Drawing the rest from reference TRBV18 and TRBJ1-4, the complete variable domain is NAGVMQNPRHLVRRRGQEARLRCSPMKGHSHVYWYRQLPEEGLKFMVYLQKENIIDESGMPKERFSAEFPKEGPSILRIQQVVRGDSAAYFCASSPQAGGGEKLFFGSGTQLSVL.

This chain links TRBV10-3 with TRBJ2-7; D possibly corresponds to TRBD1 (5 bases). This CDR3 spans 14 amino acids. V lost 2 bases, J lost 3 bases, and 11 bases lay in between. CDR1 ENHRY and CDR2 SYGVKD come from the germline V gene. The CDR3 spells CAISEQGDNYEQYF. Written as DNA, the CDR3 is TGTGCCATCAGTGAGCAAGGGGATAACTACGAGCAGTACTTC.

The chain couples TRBV4-1 to TRBJ2-1; D possibly corresponds to TRBD1 (6 bases). The V end lost 1 base, the J end lost 9 bases, and 10 bases lay between the germline ends. This CDR3 region has 13 residues. Germline assignment: CDR1 MGHRA and CDR2 YSYEKL. CDR3 loop: CASSQVVRGEQFF. The CDR3 coding sequence is TGCGCCAGCAGCCAAGTAGTCAGGGGTGAGCAGTTCTTC.

The chain combines TRBV7-8 with TRBJ1-1, with D possibly TRBD1 on 5 matching bases. CDR1 and CDR2 (germline): SGHVS, FQNEAQ. Trimming took 8 bases from V and 3 from J, leaving 13 bases between them. CDR3 length: 13 amino acids. CDR3 residues: CASYDSPYTEAFF. The CDR3 region has the DNA TGTGCCAGCTATGACAGCCCCTACACTGAAGCTTTCTTT.

This clone was seen a handful of times. The V gene is TRBV28, the J gene TRBJ1-1; 10 nucleotides match TRBD1. From germline, CDR1 is MDHEN and CDR2 SYDVKM. The CDR3 is 13 residues long. The V gene end was trimmed by 10 bases and the J gene end by 3 bases; junction bases not matched to a gene: 5. The CDR3 nucleotides are TGTGCCACCGACAGGGGGCGGCACACTGAAGCTTTCTTT. Encoded protein: CATDRGRHTEAFF.

This rearrangement joins TRBV3-1 (or the pseudogene TRBV3-2) to TRBJ1-2, with 7 bases aligning to TRBD1. This CDR3 region has 13 residues. Germline CDR1 is LGHDT and CDR2 is YNNKEL (reference sequence). V was pared by 4 bases and J by 4 bases, with 3 bases of the junction left unmatched. CDR3 protein: CASSPQGSYGYTF. CDR3 in DNA: TGTGCCAGCAGCCCACAGGGGAGCTATGGCTACACCTTC.

The chain has TRBV14 and TRBJ2-7; 8 nucleotides line up with TRBD1. The CDR3 has 15 residues. Looked up from germline, CDR1 is SGHDN and CDR2 is FVKESK. The V segment lost 4 bases and the J segment 6 bases; nucleotides outside the gene matches: 11. Here the CDR3 DNA reads TGTGCCAGCAGCCCGTCGGCAGGGGGCCCGTTCGAGCAGTACTTC. This sequence encodes CASSPSAGGPFEQYF. Full variable domain (missing parts from reference TRBV14 and TRBJ2-7): EAGVTQFPSHSVIEKGQTVTLRCDPISGHDNLYWYRRVMGKEIKFLLHFVKESKQDESGMPNNRFLAERTGGTYSTLKVQPAELEDSGVYFCASSPSAGGPFEQYFGPGTRLTVT.

The gene calls are TRBV30 and TRBJ2-3, with D unclear. Germline loops: CDR1 GTSNPN, CDR2 SVGIG (reference sequence). With 4 bases removed from V and 0 bases from J, the gap between germline ends came to 5 bases. There are 12 residues in the CDR3. The CDR3 DNA is TGTGCCTGGACGGGTAGCACAGATACGCAGTATTTT. Its translation is CAWTGSTDTQYF.

This chain joins TRBV28 and TRBJ1-2, with 9 bases fitting TRBD1. Germline CDR1 is MDHEN and CDR2 is SYDVKM. The CDR3 runs 15 residues. Unmatched junction bases numbered 6, after V lost 2 bases and J lost 5 bases. CDR3 bases: TGTGCCAGCAGTTTAGGGGGACAGGGTCGGTATGGCTACACCTTC. Its protein is CASSLGGQGRYGYTF.

The chain uses TRBV28 and TRBJ1-5, with 9 positions matching TRBD1. Germline V gives CDR1 MDHEN, CDR2 SYDVKM. V was clipped by 3 bases and J by 7 bases; unmatched bases: 7. This CDR3 is built from 15 residues. This CDR3 reads CASSFKDRGHQPQHF. The CDR3 DNA follows: TGTGCCAGCAGTTTTAAGGACAGGGGCCACCAGCCCCAGCATTTT.

The CDR3 coding sequence is TGTGCCAGCAGTTACTCGGTGGTCAGTCCCTACGAGCAGTACTTC. It is translated as CASSYSVVSPYEQYF. The V call is TRBV6-5, the J call TRBJ2-7, with unresolved D. The CDR3 consists of 15 residues. Trimming shortened V by 0 bases and J by 2 bases, and 11 bases separated the two germline ends. Germline V lookup: CDR1 MNHEY, CDR2 SVGAGI.

CDR3 nucleotides: TGTGCCAGCTCACCGAAGGCAGGGGATTCCGGCTACACCTTC. Encoded protein: CASSPKAGDSGYTF. V and J are TRBV18 and TRBJ1-2; D is perhaps TRBD1 (6 bases). V was pared by 3 bases and J by 8 bases, with 16 bases between. The CDR3 loop spans 14 amino acids. CDR1 KGHSH and CDR2 LQKENI come from the germline V gene. Looking up the rest from reference TRBV18 and TRBJ1-2 gives the full variable domain: NAGVMQNPRHLVRRRGQEARLRCSPMKGHSHVYWYRQLPEEGLKFMVYLQKENIIDESGMPKERFSAEFPKEGPSILRIQQVVRGDSAAYFCASSPKAGDSGYTFGSGTRLTVV.

The chain combines TRBV29-1 with TRBJ2-2, with D perhaps matching TRBD2 (7 bases). Between the trimmed V and J ends, which lost 7 bases and 7 bases, there was a span of 19 bases. The CDR3 contains 14 residues. Germline V gene sequence: CDR1 SQVTM, CDR2 ANQGSEA. CDR3 sequence (DNA): TGCAGCGCCGGAAGGGGGACTATTGGCGGGGAGCTGTTTTTT. Amino acid sequence: CSAGRGTIGGELFF.